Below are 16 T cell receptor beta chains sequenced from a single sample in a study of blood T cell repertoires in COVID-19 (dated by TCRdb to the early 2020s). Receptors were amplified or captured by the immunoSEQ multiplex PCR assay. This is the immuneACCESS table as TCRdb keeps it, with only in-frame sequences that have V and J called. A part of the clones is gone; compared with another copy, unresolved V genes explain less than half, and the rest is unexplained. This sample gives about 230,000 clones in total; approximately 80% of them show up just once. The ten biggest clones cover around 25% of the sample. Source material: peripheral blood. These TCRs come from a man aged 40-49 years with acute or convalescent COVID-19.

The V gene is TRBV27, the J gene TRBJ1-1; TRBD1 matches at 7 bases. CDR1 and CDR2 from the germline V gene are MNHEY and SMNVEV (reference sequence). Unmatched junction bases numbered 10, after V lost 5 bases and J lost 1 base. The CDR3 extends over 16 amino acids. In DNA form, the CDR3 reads TGTGCCAGCAGTGACAGGGTTGGAGTACAGAACACTGAAGCTTTCTTT. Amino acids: CASSDRVGVQNTEAFF.

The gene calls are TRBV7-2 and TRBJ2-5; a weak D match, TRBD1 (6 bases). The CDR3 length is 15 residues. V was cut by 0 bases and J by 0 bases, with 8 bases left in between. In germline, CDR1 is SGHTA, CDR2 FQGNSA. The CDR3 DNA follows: TGTGCCAGCAGCTTAGCAGGGACAAACCAAGAGACCCAGTACTTC. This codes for CASSLAGTNQETQYF. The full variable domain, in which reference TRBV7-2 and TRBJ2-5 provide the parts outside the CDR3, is GAGVSQSPSNKVTEKGKDVELRCDPISGHTALYWYRQSLGQGLEFLIYFQGNSAPDKSGLPSDRFSAERTGGSVSTLTIQRTQQEDSAVYLCASSLAGTNQETQYFGPGTRLLVL.

The CDR3 region is CASSGDLTSGQETQYF. CDR3 DNA sequence: TGTGCCAGTAGTGGCGATCTGACTAGCGGACAAGAGACCCAGTACTTC. This chain links TRBV19 with TRBJ2-5, with TRBD2 identical over 9 bases. Germline lookup yields CDR1 LNHDA and CDR2 SQIVND (reference sequence). J was trimmed by 2 bases and V by 5 bases; bases with no gene match: 9. The CDR3 spans 16 residues.

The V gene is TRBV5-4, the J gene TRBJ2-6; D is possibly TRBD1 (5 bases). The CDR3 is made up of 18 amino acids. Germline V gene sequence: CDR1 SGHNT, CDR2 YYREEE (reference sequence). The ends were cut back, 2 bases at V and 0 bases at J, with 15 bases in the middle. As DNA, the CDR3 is TGTGCCAGCAGCTTCGGCGCAGGGCCACTCTCTGGGGCCAACGTCCTGACTTTC. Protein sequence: CASSFGAGPLSGANVLTF.

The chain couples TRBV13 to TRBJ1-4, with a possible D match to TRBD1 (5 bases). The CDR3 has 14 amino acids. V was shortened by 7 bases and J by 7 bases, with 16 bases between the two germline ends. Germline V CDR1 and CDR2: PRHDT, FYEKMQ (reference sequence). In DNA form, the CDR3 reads TGTGCCAGCACCCTTGGGGGGGTTAGTGAAAAACTGTTTTTT. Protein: CASTLGGVSEKLFF. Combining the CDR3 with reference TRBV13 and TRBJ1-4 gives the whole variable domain AAGVIQSPRHLIKEKRETATLKCYPIPRHDTVYWYQQGPGQDPQFLISFYEKMQSDKGSIPDRFSAQQFSDYHSELNMSSLELGDSALYFCASTLGGVSEKLFFGSGTQLSVL.

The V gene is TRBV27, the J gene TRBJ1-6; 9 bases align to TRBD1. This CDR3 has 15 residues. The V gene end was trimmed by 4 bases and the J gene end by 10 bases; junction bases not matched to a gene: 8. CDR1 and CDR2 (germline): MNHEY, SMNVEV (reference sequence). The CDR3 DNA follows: TGTGCCAGCAGTTCGCCCGGGACAGGGTTCTCACCCCTCCACTTT. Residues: CASSSPGTGFSPLHF.

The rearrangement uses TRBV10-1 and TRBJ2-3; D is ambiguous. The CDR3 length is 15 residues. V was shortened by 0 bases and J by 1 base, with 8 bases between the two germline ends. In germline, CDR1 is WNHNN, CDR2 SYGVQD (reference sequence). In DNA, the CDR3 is TGCGCCAGCAGTGAGTCTGCCAGCGGCACAGATACGCAGTATTTT. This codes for CASSESASGTDTQYF.

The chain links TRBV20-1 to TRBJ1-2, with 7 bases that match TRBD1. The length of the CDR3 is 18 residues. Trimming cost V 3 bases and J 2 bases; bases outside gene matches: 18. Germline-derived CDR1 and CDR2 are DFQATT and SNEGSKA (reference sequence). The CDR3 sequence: CSASTYLRDRHSNYGYTF. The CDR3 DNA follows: TGCAGTGCTAGTACATACCTCCGGGACAGACACTCGAACTATGGCTACACCTTC.

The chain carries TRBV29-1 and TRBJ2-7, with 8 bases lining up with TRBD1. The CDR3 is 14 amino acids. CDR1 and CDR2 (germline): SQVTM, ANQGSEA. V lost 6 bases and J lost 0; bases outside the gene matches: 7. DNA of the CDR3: TGCAGCGTCATCCCGGGGACAGGCTCCTACGAGCAGTACTTC. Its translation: CSVIPGTGSYEQYF.

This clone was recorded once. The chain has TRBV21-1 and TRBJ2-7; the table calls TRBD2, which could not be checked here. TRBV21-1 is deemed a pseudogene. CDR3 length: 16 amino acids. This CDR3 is CASSKRRDVSSYEQYF. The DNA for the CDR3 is TGTGCCAGCAGCAAGAGGCGGGACGTGAGCTCCTACGAGCAGTACTTC.

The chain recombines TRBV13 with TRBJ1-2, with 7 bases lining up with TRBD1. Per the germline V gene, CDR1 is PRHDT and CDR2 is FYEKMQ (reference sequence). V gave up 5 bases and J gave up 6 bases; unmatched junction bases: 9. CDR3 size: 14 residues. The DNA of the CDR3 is TGTGCCAGCAGCCCAAGCGACAGGGAAGATGGCTACACCTTC. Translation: CASSPSDREDGYTF.

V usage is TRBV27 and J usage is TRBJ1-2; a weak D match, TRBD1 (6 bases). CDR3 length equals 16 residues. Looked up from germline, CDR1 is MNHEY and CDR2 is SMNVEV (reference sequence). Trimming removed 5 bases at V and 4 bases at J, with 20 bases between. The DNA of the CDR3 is TGTGCCAGCAGTGCCAGTTTCTCAGGGGCCGGCTATGGCTACACCTTC. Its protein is CASSASFSGAGYGYTF.

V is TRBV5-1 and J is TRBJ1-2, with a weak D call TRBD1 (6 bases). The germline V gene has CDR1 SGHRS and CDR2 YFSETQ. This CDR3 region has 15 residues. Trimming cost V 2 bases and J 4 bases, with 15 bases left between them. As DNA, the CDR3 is TGCGCCAGCAGCTTCAGGGTAGGGGGACCCTATGGCTACACCTTC. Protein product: CASSFRVGGPYGYTF.

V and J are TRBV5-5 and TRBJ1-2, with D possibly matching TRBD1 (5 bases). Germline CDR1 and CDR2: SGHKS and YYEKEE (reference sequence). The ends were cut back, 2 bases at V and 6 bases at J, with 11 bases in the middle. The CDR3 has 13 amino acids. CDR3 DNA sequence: TGTGCCAGCAGCTTACTTTCGGGGGATGGCTACACCTTC. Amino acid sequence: CASSLLSGDGYTF. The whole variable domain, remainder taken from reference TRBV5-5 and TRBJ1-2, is DAGVTQSPTHLIKTRGQQVTLRCSPISGHKSVSWYQQVLGQGPQFIFQYYEKEERGRGNFPDRFSARQFPNYSSELNVNALLLGDSALYLCASSLLSGDGYTFGSGTRLTVV.

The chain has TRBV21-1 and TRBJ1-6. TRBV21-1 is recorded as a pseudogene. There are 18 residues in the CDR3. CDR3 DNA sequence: TGTGCCAGCAGCTTAGGCTTCGGGACTGTTAACTATAATTCACCCCTCCACTTT. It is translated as CASSLGFGTVNYNSPLHF.

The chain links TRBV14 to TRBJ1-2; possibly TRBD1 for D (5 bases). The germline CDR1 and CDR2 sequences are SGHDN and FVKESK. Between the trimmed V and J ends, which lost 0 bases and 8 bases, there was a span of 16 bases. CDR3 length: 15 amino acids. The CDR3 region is CASSQDQNPGGGYTF. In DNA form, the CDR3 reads TGTGCCAGCAGCCAAGATCAGAATCCTGGGGGGGGCTACACCTTC.